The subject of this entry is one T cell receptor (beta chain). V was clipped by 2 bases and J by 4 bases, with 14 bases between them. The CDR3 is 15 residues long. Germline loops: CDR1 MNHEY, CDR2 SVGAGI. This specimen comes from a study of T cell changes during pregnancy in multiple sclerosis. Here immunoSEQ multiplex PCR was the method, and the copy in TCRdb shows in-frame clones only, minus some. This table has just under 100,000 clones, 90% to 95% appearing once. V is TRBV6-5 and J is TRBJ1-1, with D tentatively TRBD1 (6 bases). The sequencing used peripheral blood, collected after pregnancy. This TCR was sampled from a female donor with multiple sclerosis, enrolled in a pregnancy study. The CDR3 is CASSYLVVGGTEAFF. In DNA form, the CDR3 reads TGTGCCAGCAGTTACCTGGTTGTAGGGGGCACTGAAGCTTTCTTT.